One and the same sample provided the 16 T cell receptor beta chains below, sequenced in a study of cytomegalovirus exposure and HLA in healthy donors. Use of 60 Vbeta and 13 Jbeta primers characterized the PCR. Sequencing used immunoSEQ multiplex PCR; TCRdb keeps in-frame clones, though not all of them. The sample yields 90,000 to 150,000 clones, roughly three fifths seen once. The sequencing sample was made of PBMCs. The receptors originated from a man between 40 and 49 years old in good health and CMV-seropositive.

The chain employs TRBV4-1 and TRBJ2-7; D is perhaps TRBD2 (5 bases). Germline assignment: CDR1 MGHRA and CDR2 YSYEKL. Deletions cut 2 bases from V and 0 bases from J, with 8 bases between. The CDR3 is made up of 14 amino acids. CDR3 nucleotide sequence: TGCGCCAGCAGCCAAAACGAGGGCTCCTACGAGCAGTACTTC. Protein: CASSQNEGSYEQYF.

The rearrangement joins TRBV4-1 to TRBJ2-5; perhaps TRBD1 as D (5 bases). Germline CDR1 MGHRA, CDR2 YSYEKL. This CDR3 spans 15 amino acids. Trimming stripped 0 bases from V and 0 bases from J, with 8 bases between. CDR3 loop: CASSQDRTNQETQYF. The CDR3 nucleotides read TGCGCCAGCAGCCAAGATAGGACAAACCAAGAGACCCAGTACTTC.

The sample holds one count of this clone. The rearrangement joins TRBV28 to TRBJ2-7; the match to TRBD1 covers 11 bases. Germline CDR1 and CDR2: MDHEN and SYDVKM. V shed 4 bases, J shed 2 bases, and the junction held 7 bases outside the gene matches. There are 16 residues in the CDR3. The CDR3 loop is CASSSAGTGGTYEQYF. Here the CDR3 DNA reads TGTGCCAGCAGTTCTGCCGGGACAGGGGGAACCTACGAGCAGTACTTC.

This rearrangement joins TRBV7-9 to TRBJ2-7, with D maybe TRBD1 (5 bases). The germline V and J ends were trimmed by 1 base and 7 bases, with 17 bases remaining between them. CDR3 length equals 15 residues. From germline, CDR1 is SEHNR and CDR2 FQNEAQ (reference sequence). The CDR3 loop reads CASSLGRGRVREQYF. CDR3 DNA: TGTGCCAGCAGCTTAGGAAGGGGTCGTGTGAGGGAGCAGTACTTC.

V gene TRBV27 combines with J gene TRBJ2-1; TRBD2 matches 14 bases. The trim removed 5 bases at V and 6 bases at J, leaving 3 bases unmatched. Germline V CDR1 and CDR2: MNHEY, SMNVEV (reference sequence). The CDR3 totals 15 residues. CDR3 loop: CASSAGTSGGNEQFF. The CDR3 DNA is TGTGCCAGCAGTGCCGGGACTAGCGGGGGCAATGAGCAGTTCTTC.

This sequence joins TRBV5-1 and TRBJ1-6; the match to TRBD1 covers 9 bases. Losses at the gene ends were 4 bases for V and 9 bases for J; bases not matched to a gene: 8. The CDR3 consists of 15 residues. Germline values: CDR1 SGHRS, CDR2 YFSETQ. The CDR3 DNA sequence: TGCGCCAGCAGCGAACAGGGGGCCGGTGCTTCACCCCTCCACTTT. This translates into CASSEQGAGASPLHF. The whole variable domain, filled in from reference TRBV5-1 and TRBJ1-6, reads KAGVTQTPRYLIKTRGQQVTLSCSPISGHRSVSWYQQTPGQGLQFLFEYFSETQRNKGNFPGRFSGRQFSNSRSEMNVSTLELGDSALYLCASSEQGAGASPLHFGNGTRLTVT.

The CDR3 DNA reads TGTGCCAGCTCACCACTCGAATCGGGAGGAGGTTCGGGTGAGCAGTTCTTC. This encodes CASSPLESGGGSGEQFF. This rearrangement joins TRBV18 to TRBJ2-1; 7 bases are shared with TRBD2. The ends lost 1 base at V and 9 bases at J; junction bases unmatched: 15. The length of the CDR3 is 17 residues. Germline V lookup: CDR1 KGHSH, CDR2 LQKENI.

The rearrangement links TRBV6-5 to TRBJ1-5; D gene unclear. Trimming shortened V by 0 bases and J by 5 bases, and 11 bases separated the two germline ends. Germline values: CDR1 MNHEY, CDR2 SVGAGI. The CDR3 length is 15 residues. This CDR3 reads CASSYSGITDQPQHF. CDR3 nucleotides: TGTGCCAGCAGTTACTCCGGGATAACGGATCAGCCCCAGCATTTT.

The chain uses TRBV5-1 and TRBJ2-1; 11 bases map to TRBD2. This CDR3 is 15 amino acids long. The V gene end was trimmed by 4 bases and the J gene end by 10 bases; junction bases not matched to a gene: 10. CDR1 and CDR2 from the germline V gene are SGHRS and YFSETQ. The CDR3 is CASSGNSGGGREQFF. CDR3 coding DNA: TGCGCCAGCAGCGGCAATAGCGGGGGGGGCAGGGAGCAGTTCTTC.

The chain uses TRBV6-4 and TRBJ1-5; possible D gene TRBD1, 5 bases. V was clipped by 6 bases and J by 7 bases, with 19 bases between them. CDR1 MRHNA and CDR2 SNTAGT come from the germline V gene. This CDR3 has 15 residues. The CDR3 bases are TGTGCCAGCAGATCCGGGGCCTCGGGAGGCCAGCCCCAGCATTTT. It translates to CASRSGASGGQPQHF.

The genes are TRBV7-3 and TRBJ2-5, with 8 bases that match TRBD1. The germline CDR1 and CDR2 sequences are SGHTA and FQGTGA. CDR3 length: 15 amino acids. Trimming removed 5 bases from V and 2 bases from J; junction bases left unmatched: 7. CDR3: CASSLHGTGQETQYF. The DNA for the CDR3 is TGTGCCAGCAGCCTTCACGGGACAGGACAAGAGACCCAGTACTTC.

The gene calls are TRBV5-1 and TRBJ2-3; D might be TRBD2 (6 bases). The CDR3 covers 13 residues. V was shortened by 0 bases and J by 7 bases, with 9 bases between the two germline ends. The germline gives CDR1 SGHRS, CDR2 YFSETQ. The DNA for the CDR3 is TGCGCCAGCAGCTTGGAACGGGAGTATACGCAGTATTTT. Residues: CASSLEREYTQYF.

The rearrangement links TRBV19 to TRBJ2-2, with 10 bases that match TRBD1. The CDR3 runs 15 residues. Trimming cost V 5 bases and J 10 bases; bases outside gene matches: 10. In germline, CDR1 is LNHDA, CDR2 SQIVND (reference sequence). The CDR3 reads CASSPVTGGSEELFF. CDR3 sequence (DNA): TGTGCCAGTAGTCCAGTGACAGGGGGCTCCGAGGAGCTGTTTTTT.

In nucleotides, the CDR3 is TGTGCCAGCAGGGCGGGACTGCTTGCCTACGAGCAGTACTTC. Its translation: CASRAGLLAYEQYF. The rearrangement joins TRBV6-6 to TRBJ2-7, with D possibly matching TRBD2 (6 bases). V was clipped by 6 bases and J by 2 bases, with 14 bases between them. Germline values: CDR1 MNHNY, CDR2 SVGAGI (reference sequence). The CDR3 loop spans 14 amino acids.

In this sample, this clone turned up once. The rearrangement uses TRBV5-1 and TRBJ2-2; no definite D call. V was clipped by 4 bases and J by 4 bases, with 14 bases between them. The CDR3 is 15 residues long. Germline-derived CDR1 and CDR2 are SGHRS and YFSETQ. The chain's CDR3 is CASSVDPTGTGELFF. CDR3 bases: TGCGCCAGCAGCGTAGACCCAACGGGCACCGGGGAGCTGTTTTTT.

The chain combines TRBV6-5 with TRBJ1-2; weak D call: TRBD1 (6 bases). The CDR3 is made up of 14 amino acids. The V end lost 0 bases, the J end lost 6 bases, and 11 bases lay between the germline ends. CDR1 is MNHEY and CDR2 is SVGAGI in the germline V gene. CDR3 region: CASSYSAGGHGYTF. Here the CDR3 DNA reads TGTGCCAGCAGTTACTCGGCTGGGGGCCATGGCTACACCTTC.